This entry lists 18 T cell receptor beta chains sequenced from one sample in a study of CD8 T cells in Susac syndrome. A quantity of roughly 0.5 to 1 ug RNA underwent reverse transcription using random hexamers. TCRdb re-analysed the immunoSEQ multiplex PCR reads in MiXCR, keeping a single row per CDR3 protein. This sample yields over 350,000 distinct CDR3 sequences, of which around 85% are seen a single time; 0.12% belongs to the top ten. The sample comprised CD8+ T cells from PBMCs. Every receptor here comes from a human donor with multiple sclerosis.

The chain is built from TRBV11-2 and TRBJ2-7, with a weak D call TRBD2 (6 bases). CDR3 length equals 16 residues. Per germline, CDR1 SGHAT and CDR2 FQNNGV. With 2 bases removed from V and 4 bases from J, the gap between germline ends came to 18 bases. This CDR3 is CASSLFRGGYFYEQYF. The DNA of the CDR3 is TGTGCCAGCAGCTTATTTAGAGGAGGGTATTTTTACGAGCAGTACTTC.

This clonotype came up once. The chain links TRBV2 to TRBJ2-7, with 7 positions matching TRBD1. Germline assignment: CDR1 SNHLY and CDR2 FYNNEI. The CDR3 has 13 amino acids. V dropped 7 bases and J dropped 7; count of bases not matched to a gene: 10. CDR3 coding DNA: TGTGCCAGCACCGGGACAGAGGAGTGGGAGCAGTACTTC. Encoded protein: CASTGTEEWEQYF.

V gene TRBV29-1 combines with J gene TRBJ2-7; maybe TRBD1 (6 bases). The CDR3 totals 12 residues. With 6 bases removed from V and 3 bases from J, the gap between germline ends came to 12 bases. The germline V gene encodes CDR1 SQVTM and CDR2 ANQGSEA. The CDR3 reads CSVGLQGYEQYF. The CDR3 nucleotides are TGCAGCGTCGGGTTACAGGGCTACGAGCAGTACTTC.

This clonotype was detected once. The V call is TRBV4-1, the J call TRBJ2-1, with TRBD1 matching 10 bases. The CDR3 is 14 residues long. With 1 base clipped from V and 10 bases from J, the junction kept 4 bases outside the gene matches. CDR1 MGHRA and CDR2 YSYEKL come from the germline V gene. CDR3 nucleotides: TGCGCCAGCAGCCAAGGGACAGGGGGAGAGGAGCAGTTCTTC. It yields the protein CASSQGTGGEEQFF.

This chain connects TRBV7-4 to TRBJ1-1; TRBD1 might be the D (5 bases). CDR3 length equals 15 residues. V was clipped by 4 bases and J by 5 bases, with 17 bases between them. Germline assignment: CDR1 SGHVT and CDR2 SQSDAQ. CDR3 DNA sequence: TGTGCCAGCAGCTCTAATCCGGGGGGAGGTACTGAAGCTTTCTTT. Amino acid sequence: CASSSNPGGGTEAFF. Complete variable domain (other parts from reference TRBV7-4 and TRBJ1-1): GAGVSQSPRYKVAKRGRDVALRCDSISGHVTLYWYRQTLGQGSEVLTYSQSDAQRDKSGRPSGRFSAERPERSVSTLKIQRTEQGDSAVYLCASSSNPGGGTEAFFGQGTRLTVV.

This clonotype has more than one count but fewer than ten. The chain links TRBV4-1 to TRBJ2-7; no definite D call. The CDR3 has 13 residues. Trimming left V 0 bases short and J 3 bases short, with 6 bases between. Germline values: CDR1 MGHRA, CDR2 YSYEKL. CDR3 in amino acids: CASSQERRYEQYF. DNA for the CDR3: TGCGCCAGCAGCCAAGAAAGACGCTACGAGCAGTACTTC.

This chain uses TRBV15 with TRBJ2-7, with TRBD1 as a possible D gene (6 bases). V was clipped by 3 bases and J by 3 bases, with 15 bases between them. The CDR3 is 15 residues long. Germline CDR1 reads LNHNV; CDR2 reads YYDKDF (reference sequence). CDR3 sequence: CATSRWDIGHYEQYF. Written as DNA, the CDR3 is TGTGCCACCAGCAGGTGGGACATAGGACACTACGAGCAGTACTTC.

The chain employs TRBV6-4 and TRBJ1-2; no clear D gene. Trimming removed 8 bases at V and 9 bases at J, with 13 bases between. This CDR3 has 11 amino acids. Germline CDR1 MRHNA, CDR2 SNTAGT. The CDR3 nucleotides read TGTGCCAGCTTGGAGGGTCTCCGCTACACCTTC. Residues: CASLEGLRYTF.

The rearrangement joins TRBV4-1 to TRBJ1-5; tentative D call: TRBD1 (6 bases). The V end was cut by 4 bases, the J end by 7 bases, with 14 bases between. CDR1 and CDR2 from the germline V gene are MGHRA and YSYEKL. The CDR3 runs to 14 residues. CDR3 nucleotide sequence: TGCGCCAGCAGCCCGCACTTGCAGGGGCAGCCCCAGCATTTT. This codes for CASSPHLQGQPQHF.

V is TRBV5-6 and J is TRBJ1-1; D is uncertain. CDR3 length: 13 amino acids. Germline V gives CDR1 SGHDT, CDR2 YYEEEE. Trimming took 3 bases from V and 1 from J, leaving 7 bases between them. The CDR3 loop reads CASSYAQNTEAFF. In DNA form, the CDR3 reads TGTGCCAGCAGCTACGCACAGAACACTGAAGCTTTCTTT.

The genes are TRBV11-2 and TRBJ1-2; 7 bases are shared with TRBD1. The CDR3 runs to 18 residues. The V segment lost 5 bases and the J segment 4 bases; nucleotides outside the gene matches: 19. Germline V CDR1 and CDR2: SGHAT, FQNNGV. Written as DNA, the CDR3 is TGTGCCAGCAGCCTAGGTTGGGACAGTGAGGACCTATCCTATGGCTACACCTTC. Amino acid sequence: CASSLGWDSEDLSYGYTF.

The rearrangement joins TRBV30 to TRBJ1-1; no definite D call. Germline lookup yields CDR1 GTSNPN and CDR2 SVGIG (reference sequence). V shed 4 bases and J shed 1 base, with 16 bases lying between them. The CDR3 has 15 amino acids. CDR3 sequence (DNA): TGTGCCTGGAAGGTCCCAGACCTAGGGAACACTGAAGCTTTCTTT. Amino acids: CAWKVPDLGNTEAFF.

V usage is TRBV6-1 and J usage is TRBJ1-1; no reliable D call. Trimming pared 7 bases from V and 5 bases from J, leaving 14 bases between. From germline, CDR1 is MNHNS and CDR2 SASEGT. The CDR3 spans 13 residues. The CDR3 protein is CASNYGPRTEAFF. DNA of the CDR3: TGTGCCAGCAACTACGGGCCGAGGACTGAAGCTTTCTTT.

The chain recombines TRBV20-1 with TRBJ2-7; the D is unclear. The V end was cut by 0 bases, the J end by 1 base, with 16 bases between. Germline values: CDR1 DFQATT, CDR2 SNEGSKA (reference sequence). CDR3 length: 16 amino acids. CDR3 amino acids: CSARDGLEAGSYEQYF. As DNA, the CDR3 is TGCAGTGCTAGAGATGGGCTAGAAGCAGGATCCTACGAGCAGTACTTC.

CDR3 region: CASRHPPPSLEQFF. Written as DNA, the CDR3 is TGTGCCAGCAGACATCCTCCCCCGAGTCTTGAGCAGTTCTTC. The rearrangement uses TRBV27 and TRBJ2-1; D call uncertain. The germline gives CDR1 MNHEY, CDR2 SMNVEV (reference sequence). The CDR3 spans 14 residues. Trimming stripped 6 bases from V and 9 bases from J, with 18 bases between.

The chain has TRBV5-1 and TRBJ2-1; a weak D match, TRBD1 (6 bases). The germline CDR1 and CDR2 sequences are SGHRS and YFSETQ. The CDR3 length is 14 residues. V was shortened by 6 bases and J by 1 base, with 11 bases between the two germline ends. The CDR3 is CASTPRGSYNEQFF. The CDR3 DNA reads TGCGCCAGCACCCCCAGGGGTTCCTACAATGAGCAGTTCTTC.

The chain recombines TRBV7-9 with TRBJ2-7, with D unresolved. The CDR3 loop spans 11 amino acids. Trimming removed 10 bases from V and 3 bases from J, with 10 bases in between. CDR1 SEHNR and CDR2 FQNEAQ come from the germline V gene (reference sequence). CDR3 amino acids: CATDPIYEQYF. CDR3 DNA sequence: TGTGCCACCGACCCTATCTACGAGCAGTACTTC.

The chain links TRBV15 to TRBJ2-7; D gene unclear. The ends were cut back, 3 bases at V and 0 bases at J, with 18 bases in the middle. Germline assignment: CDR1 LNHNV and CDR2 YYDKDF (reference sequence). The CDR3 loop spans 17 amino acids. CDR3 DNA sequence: TGTGCCACCAGCAGGGTACGCAGCCTAGAGATCTCCTACGAGCAGTACTTC. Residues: CATSRVRSLEISYEQYF.